These 17 T cell receptor beta chains were sequenced from one sample in a study of Ad26.COV2.S vaccination and SARS-CoV-2 variants. Sequenced by immunoSEQ multiplex PCR; TCRdb stores in-frame clones only, minus some. The table includes roughly 700,000 clones, about 89% detected once. Sample treatment: about 20 received Ad26.COV2.S at low or high dose, single or two shots; about 5 received placebo; per-sample allocation not given. After the first vaccine or placebo injection, samples were drawn on day 63. The sample in question was peripheral blood, obtained in a trial of Ad26.COV2.S vaccine versus placebo. The receptors were gathered from a person aged 18-60 years who received the Ad26.COV2.S COVID-19 vaccine or a placebo.

This clone was seen more than once but under ten times. The chain links TRBV6-5 to TRBJ2-5; TRBD1 might be the D (5 bases). Germline CDR1 is MNHEY and CDR2 is SVGAGI. This CDR3 has 12 residues. V lost 8 bases and J 2 bases, leaving 9 bases between the germline ends. The CDR3: CASGYRQETQYF. The DNA of the CDR3 is TGTGCCAGCGGCTACAGGCAAGAGACCCAGTACTTC.

The rearrangement joins TRBV30 to TRBJ2-1; 11 nucleotides match TRBD2. The CDR3 consists of 15 residues. The germline CDR1 and CDR2 sequences are GTSNPN and SVGIG (reference sequence). With V trimmed by 2 bases and J by 4 bases, 4 bases remained unmatched. The CDR3 loop is CAWSPRLAGYNEQFF. The CDR3 DNA follows: TGTGCCTGGAGTCCCCGACTAGCGGGGTACAATGAGCAGTTCTTC.

The chain employs TRBV6-5 and TRBJ2-1; D not resolved. V shed 2 bases and J shed 0 bases, with 8 bases lying between them. The CDR3 has 15 residues. Germline-derived CDR1 and CDR2 are MNHEY and SVGAGI. The CDR3 sequence: CASSYGSISYNEQFF. The CDR3 nucleotides are TGTGCCAGCAGTTACGGGTCAATCTCCTACAATGAGCAGTTCTTC.

J is TRBJ2-1 and V is TRBV7-8; D is unresolved. Germline V gene lookup returns CDR1 SGHVS and CDR2 FQNEAQ. The CDR3 runs to 14 residues. V gave up 3 bases and J gave up 1 base, with 7 bases separating them. Written as DNA, the CDR3 is TGTGCCAGCAGCTTGACGGTTTCCTACAATGAGCAGTTCTTC. Translating gives CASSLTVSYNEQFF.

The chain employs TRBV5-1 and TRBJ2-1; 7 bases agree with TRBD2. The CDR3 runs 15 residues. Germline values: CDR1 SGHRS, CDR2 YFSETQ. Trimming took 0 bases from V and 3 from J; bases not matched to a gene: 3. The CDR3 region has the DNA TGCGCCAGCAGCTTGGGACTAGCTGTCTACAATGAGCAGTTCTTC. It yields the protein CASSLGLAVYNEQFF.

J is TRBJ2-1 and V is TRBV6-5; D is unresolved. CDR1 and CDR2 from the germline V gene are MNHEY and SVGAGI. Trimming removed 0 bases at V and 9 bases at J, with 9 bases between. The CDR3 is made up of 13 amino acids. The CDR3 spells CASSYSGLSEQFF. The DNA of the CDR3 is TGTGCCAGCAGTTACTCGGGGTTAAGTGAGCAGTTCTTC.

This chain uses TRBV29-1 with TRBJ2-5, with D hard to call. The V gene lost 6 bases and the J gene lost 5 bases, with 13 bases spanning the gap. Germline CDR1 and CDR2: SQVTM and ANQGSEA. The CDR3 extends over 12 amino acids. For the CDR3, the DNA is TGCAGCGTCGCCGGCGGCGCCGAGACCCAGTACTTC. It yields the protein CSVAGGAETQYF.

The chain links TRBV5-8 to TRBJ1-4; D may be TRBD1 (5 bases). Germline V CDR1 and CDR2: SGHTS, YDEGEE. This CDR3 has 14 residues. The V end was cut by 7 bases, the J end by 8 bases, with 18 bases between. The CDR3: CASGDGTVREKLFF. In DNA, the CDR3 is TGTGCCAGCGGCGACGGGACCGTCAGGGAAAAACTGTTTTTT.

This chain joins TRBV11-1 and TRBJ2-5; perhaps TRBD2 as D (5 bases). Between the trimmed V and J ends, which lost 1 base and 2 bases, there was a span of 14 bases. The CDR3 has 16 amino acids. The germline V gene has CDR1 SGHAT and CDR2 FQDESV (reference sequence). CDR3 sequence: CASSLGQTILQETQYF. CDR3 bases: TGTGCCAGCAGCTTAGGCCAGACTATCCTACAAGAGACCCAGTACTTC.

The genes are TRBV29-1 and TRBJ2-3; D is unclear. The CDR3 totals 14 residues. CDR1 is SQVTM and CDR2 is ANQGSEA in the germline V gene. V lost 7 bases and J 3 bases, leaving 17 bases between the germline ends. The CDR3 loop reads CSARSRFATDTQYF. DNA of the CDR3: TGCAGCGCCCGAAGTCGGTTCGCGACAGATACGCAGTATTTT.

The chain recombines TRBV4-1 with TRBJ2-3; D not certain. The germline V and J ends were trimmed by 0 bases and 0 bases, with 7 bases remaining between them. Germline values: CDR1 MGHRA, CDR2 YSYEKL. This CDR3 comprises 15 residues. The CDR3 DNA reads as TGCGCCAGCAGCCAAGATGGTGACAGCACAGATACGCAGTATTTT. Translation gives CASSQDGDSTDTQYF.

The chain uses TRBV5-1 and TRBJ2-1; 7 nucleotides align to TRBD1. V lost 5 bases to trimming and J lost 5 bases; unmatched junction nucleotides: 7. In germline, CDR1 is SGHRS, CDR2 YFSETQ. CDR3 size: 14 residues. The CDR3 protein is CASSPTGLHNEQFF. For the CDR3, the DNA is TGCGCCAGCAGTCCGACAGGGTTACACAATGAGCAGTTCTTC.

The chain uses TRBV7-8 and TRBJ1-4, with D unresolved. From germline, CDR1 is SGHVS and CDR2 FQNEAQ. V dropped 6 bases and J dropped 0 bases, with 11 bases sitting between them. The CDR3 is 15 residues long. The CDR3 nucleotides are TGTGCCAGCAGGCTTGAGGAGGCAACTAATGAAAAACTGTTTTTT. The encoded protein is CASRLEEATNEKLFF.

CDR3 DNA sequence: TGTGCCAGCAGTTCAACAGGGGATCCTAATGAAAAACTGTTTTTT. It is translated as CASSSTGDPNEKLFF. This rearrangement joins TRBV7-6 to TRBJ1-4; 7 bases line up with TRBD1. V shed 6 bases, J shed 3 bases, and the junction held 7 bases outside the gene matches. The CDR3 length is 15 residues. The germline V gene encodes CDR1 SGHVS and CDR2 FNYEAQ. The whole variable domain, filled in from reference TRBV7-6 and TRBJ1-4, reads GAGVSQSPRYKVTKRGQDVALRCDPISGHVSLYWYRQALGQGPEFLTYFNYEAQQDKSGLPNDRFSAERPEGSISTLTIQRTEQRDSAMYRCASSSTGDPNEKLFFGSGTQLSVL.

This clone was seen just once. The chain joins TRBV30 to TRBJ2-1, with a tentative D call TRBD2 (7 bases). CDR3 length: 12 amino acids. Germline V gives CDR1 GTSNPN, CDR2 SVGIG (reference sequence). Trimming removed 0 bases from V and 12 bases from J, with 12 bases in between. The CDR3 loop reads CAWSVGGALQFF. As DNA, the CDR3 is TGTGCCTGGAGTGTAGGGGGGGCCCTGCAGTTCTTC.

The CDR3 DNA sequence: TGTGCCACCAGCATACGAACTAGCTCTGAGCAGTTCTTC. Its protein is CATSIRTSSEQFF. The genes are TRBV15 and TRBJ2-1; tentatively, D is TRBD2 (6 bases). The CDR3 extends over 13 amino acids. V dropped 4 bases and J dropped 9 bases, with 13 bases sitting between them. Germline V gene data show CDR1 as LNHNV and CDR2 as YYDKDF (reference sequence).

The rearrangement joins TRBV5-4 to TRBJ2-1; no definite D call. Germline V gives CDR1 SGHNT, CDR2 YYREEE (reference sequence). This CDR3 is 11 amino acids long. Trimming pared 4 bases from V and 9 bases from J, leaving 8 bases between. The CDR3 DNA follows: TGTGCCAGCAGCCGCGCGCGTGAGCAGTTCTTC. Translation gives CASSRAREQFF.